This is a list of T cell receptor beta chains from one sample in a study of shared clonotypes between healthy human individuals. Data came from immunoSEQ multiplex PCR; TCRdb stores just in-frame clones and leaves some out. Of around 1,900,000 clones in the sample, around 93% were seen once. The source material was naive CD8+ T cells from PBMCs. Source of these receptors: a man between 18 and 29 years old in good health. Some clones in this sample may be carry-over from other donors' samples. Both conserved end residues are part of each CDR3. A D gene is named only where the DNA matches it firmly. Size tells how often a clone was seen (once, few, many) or the class of an expanded clone, and some rows leave it out.

j_call: TRBJ2-2; d_call: -; v_call: TRBV19; cdr3_length: 16; clone_size: -; cdr3_aa: CASTQPWTQNTGELFF; cdr3_nt: TGTGCCAGTACCCAACCATGGACACAGAACACCGGGGAGCTGTTTTTT
j_call: TRBJ2-7; d_call: -; v_call: TRBV10-3; cdr3_length: 11; clone_size: once; cdr3_aa: CAINDRSEQYF; cdr3_nt: TGTGCCATCAACGATAGGAGCGAGCAGTACTTC
j_call: TRBJ2-7; d_call: -; v_call: TRBV21-1; cdr3_length: 18; clone_size: -; cdr3_aa: CASSKRVRTSGPSYEQYF; cdr3_nt: TGTGCCAGCAGCAAAAGAGTCAGGACTAGCGGGCCCTCCTACGAGCAGTACTTC
j_call: TRBJ1-1; d_call: TRBD1; v_call: TRBV9; cdr3_length: 18; clone_size: -; cdr3_aa: CASSRSGTGGRKNTEAFF; cdr3_nt: TGTGCCAGCAGCCGCTCAGGGACAGGGGGTCGTAAGAACACTGAAGCTTTCTTT
j_call: TRBJ1-5; d_call: -; v_call: TRBV28; cdr3_length: 16; clone_size: few; cdr3_aa: CASSFFGSWGNQPQHF; cdr3_nt: TGTGCCAGCAGTTTCTTCGGGTCCTGGGGAAATCAGCCCCAGCATTTT
j_call: TRBJ2-1; d_call: TRBD2; v_call: TRBV2; cdr3_length: 18; clone_size: -; cdr3_aa: CASSEATASGDGADEQFF; cdr3_nt: TGTGCCAGCAGTGAAGCAACGGCTAGCGGGGACGGGGCCGATGAGCAGTTCTTC
j_call: TRBJ2-5; d_call: -; v_call: TRBV7-9; cdr3_length: 12; clone_size: -; cdr3_aa: CASSLQTETQYF; cdr3_nt: TGTGCCAGCAGCTTACAGACAGAGACCCAGTACTTC
j_call: TRBJ2-1; d_call: -; v_call: TRBV27; cdr3_length: 14; clone_size: once; cdr3_aa: CASVSQGRGNEQFF; cdr3_nt: TGTGCCAGCGTCAGCCAGGGCCGGGGGAATGAGCAGTTCTTC
j_call: TRBJ1-2; d_call: TRBD1; v_call: TRBV25-1; cdr3_length: 15; clone_size: -; cdr3_aa: CASSEFQGAGDGYTF; cdr3_nt: TGTGCCAGCAGTGAATTTCAGGGGGCAGGTGATGGCTACACCTTC
j_call: TRBJ1-5; d_call: -; v_call: TRBV27; cdr3_length: 14; clone_size: -; cdr3_aa: CASSLGRVNQPQHF; cdr3_nt: TGTGCCAGCAGCCTGGGACGGGTAAATCAGCCCCAGCATTTT
j_call: TRBJ2-1; d_call: -; v_call: TRBV28; cdr3_length: 13; clone_size: -; cdr3_aa: CASSLGKSNEQFF; cdr3_nt: TGTGCCAGCAGTTTGGGCAAAAGCAATGAGCAGTTCTTC
j_call: TRBJ1-3; d_call: TRBD1; v_call: TRBV6-5; cdr3_length: 14; clone_size: -; cdr3_aa: CASSPGQVGNTIYF; cdr3_nt: TGTGCCAGCAGTCCCGGACAGGTCGGCAACACCATATATTTT
j_call: TRBJ1-3; d_call: -; v_call: TRBV4-1; cdr3_length: 17; clone_size: once; cdr3_aa: CASSQEGTRRSGNTIYF; cdr3_nt: TGCGCCAGCAGCCAAGAAGGAACGAGGAGGTCTGGAAACACCATATATTTT
j_call: TRBJ2-7; d_call: -; v_call: TRBV5-4; cdr3_length: 14; clone_size: -; cdr3_aa: CASSSPDVRWEQYF; cdr3_nt: TGTGCCAGCAGCTCCCCGGACGTACGGTGGGAGCAGTACTTC
j_call: TRBJ2-5; d_call: -; v_call: TRBV4-3; cdr3_length: 16; clone_size: -; cdr3_aa: CASSQETGQGGETQYF; cdr3_nt: TGCGCCAGCAGCCAAGAGACCGGACAGGGAGGGGAGACCCAGTACTTC
j_call: TRBJ2-1; d_call: -; v_call: TRBV7-9; cdr3_length: 13; clone_size: -; cdr3_aa: CASSLLSRNEQFF; cdr3_nt: TGTGCCAGCAGCTTATTATCGCGGAATGAGCAGTTCTTC
j_call: TRBJ2-7; d_call: -; v_call: TRBV28; cdr3_length: 14; clone_size: -; cdr3_aa: CASSHGAPTYEQYF; cdr3_nt: TGTGCCAGCAGTCACGGGGCACCGACCTACGAGCAGTACTTC
j_call: TRBJ1-5; d_call: -; v_call: TRBV4-1; cdr3_length: 16; clone_size: -; cdr3_aa: CASSQEWDFGNQPQHF; cdr3_nt: TGCGCCAGCAGCCAAGAATGGGATTTTGGCAATCAGCCCCAGCATTTT
j_call: TRBJ1-1; d_call: -; v_call: TRBV25-1; cdr3_length: 14; clone_size: -; cdr3_aa: CASSDPGMNTEAFF; cdr3_nt: TGTGCCAGCAGTGACCCAGGGATGAACACTGAAGCTTTCTTT
j_call: TRBJ2-7; d_call: -; v_call: TRBV9; cdr3_length: 19; clone_size: -; cdr3_aa: CASSVRPANGRETSYEQYF; cdr3_nt: TGTGCCAGCAGCGTACGACCCGCCAATGGCAGGGAAACTTCCTACGAGCAGTACTTC
j_call: TRBJ1-1; d_call: -; v_call: TRBV6-5; cdr3_length: 12; clone_size: once; cdr3_aa: CASSYPGQRPFF; cdr3_nt: TGTGCCAGCAGTTACCCTGGACAGAGGCCTTTCTTT
j_call: TRBJ2-7; d_call: -; v_call: TRBV5-1; cdr3_length: 14; clone_size: -; cdr3_aa: CASSLGPDTYEQYF; cdr3_nt: TGCGCCAGCAGCTTGGGTCCGGATACCTACGAGCAGTACTTC
j_call: TRBJ2-5; d_call: TRBD2; v_call: TRBV10-1; cdr3_length: 14; clone_size: -; cdr3_aa: CASSPSGSLSSQYF; cdr3_nt: TGCGCCAGCAGTCCCAGCGGGAGTCTCTCGTCCCAGTACTTC
j_call: TRBJ2-5; d_call: -; v_call: TRBV5-1; cdr3_length: 14; clone_size: -; cdr3_aa: CASSPTPGEETQYF; cdr3_nt: TGCGCCAGCAGCCCGACCCCGGGGGAAGAGACCCAGTACTTC
j_call: TRBJ1-5; d_call: TRBD1; v_call: TRBV4-3; cdr3_length: 16; clone_size: -; cdr3_aa: CASSQERGRTNQPQHF; cdr3_nt: TGCGCCAGCAGCCAGGAAAGGGGGCGGACTAATCAGCCCCAGCATTTT
j_call: TRBJ1-2; d_call: -; v_call: TRBV6-1; cdr3_length: 11; clone_size: few; cdr3_aa: CASSDNWGYTF; cdr3_nt: TGTGCCAGCAGTGACAACTGGGGCTACACCTTC
j_call: TRBJ1-2; d_call: TRBD1; v_call: TRBV5-4; cdr3_length: 15; clone_size: -; cdr3_aa: CASRKLGQGDFGYTF; cdr3_nt: TGTGCCAGCAGGAAGTTGGGACAGGGCGATTTTGGCTACACCTTC
j_call: TRBJ1-2; d_call: -; v_call: TRBV2; cdr3_length: 13; clone_size: once; cdr3_aa: CASFFDTGRGYTF; cdr3_nt: TGTGCCAGCTTCTTTGACACCGGGAGGGGCTACACCTTC
j_call: TRBJ1-2; d_call: -; v_call: TRBV5-1; cdr3_length: 14; clone_size: -; cdr3_aa: CASSLVRGDYGYTF; cdr3_nt: TGCGCCAGCAGCTTGGTTAGAGGGGACTATGGCTACACCTTC
j_call: TRBJ2-1; d_call: -; v_call: TRBV4-1; cdr3_length: 12; clone_size: -; cdr3_aa: CASSQYANEQFF; cdr3_nt: TGCGCCAGCAGCCAATACGCGAATGAGCAGTTCTTC
j_call: TRBJ2-3; d_call: TRBD2; v_call: TRBV28; cdr3_length: 14; clone_size: -; cdr3_aa: CASGEGRHTDTQYF; cdr3_nt: TGTGCCAGTGGGGAGGGACGGCACACAGATACGCAGTATTTT
j_call: TRBJ2-2; d_call: TRBD2; v_call: TRBV7-2; cdr3_length: 19; clone_size: -; cdr3_aa: CASSLRPGTSGTNTGELFF; cdr3_nt: TGTGCCAGCAGCTTACGCCCGGGGACTAGCGGGACGAACACCGGGGAGCTGTTTTTT
j_call: TRBJ2-1; d_call: -; v_call: TRBV7-9; cdr3_length: 15; clone_size: -; cdr3_aa: CASSLADVEYNEQFF; cdr3_nt: TGTGCCAGCAGCTTAGCAGATGTCGAATACAATGAGCAGTTCTTC
j_call: TRBJ1-3; d_call: -; v_call: TRBV9; cdr3_length: 15; clone_size: once; cdr3_aa: CASSVGPSSGNTIYF; cdr3_nt: TGTGCCAGCAGCGTAGGTCCCTCTTCTGGAAACACCATATATTTT
j_call: TRBJ2-7; d_call: -; v_call: TRBV7-9; cdr3_length: 12; clone_size: -; cdr3_aa: CASSLGLREQYF; cdr3_nt: TGTGCCAGCAGCTTAGGGTTACGGGAGCAGTACTTC
j_call: TRBJ1-2; d_call: TRBD1; v_call: TRBV5-4; cdr3_length: 13; clone_size: -; cdr3_aa: CASSWGTGEGYTF; cdr3_nt: TGTGCCAGCAGCTGGGGGACAGGAGAAGGCTACACCTTC
j_call: TRBJ1-4; d_call: -; v_call: TRBV27; cdr3_length: 15; clone_size: -; cdr3_aa: CASSPWGAANEKLFF; cdr3_nt: TGTGCCAGCAGTCCATGGGGGGCAGCTAATGAAAAACTGTTTTTT
j_call: TRBJ1-5; d_call: -; v_call: TRBV10-1; cdr3_length: 14; clone_size: -; cdr3_aa: CAIPEIFSNQPQHF; cdr3_nt: TGCGCCATACCAGAGATTTTTAGCAATCAGCCCCAGCATTTT
j_call: TRBJ1-2; d_call: -; v_call: TRBV29-1; cdr3_length: 9; clone_size: once; cdr3_aa: CSAGSGYTF; cdr3_nt: TGCAGCGCAGGTTCTGGCTACACCTTC
j_call: TRBJ2-7; d_call: -; v_call: TRBV28; cdr3_length: 13; clone_size: -; cdr3_aa: CASSLSGSVEQYF; cdr3_nt: TGTGCCAGCAGCCTATCGGGGTCAGTCGAGCAGTACTTC
j_call: TRBJ1-2; d_call: TRBD1; v_call: TRBV6-5; cdr3_length: 15; clone_size: -; cdr3_aa: CASSLTGELNYGYTF; cdr3_nt: TGTGCCAGCAGTTTGACAGGGGAACTTAACTATGGCTACACCTTC
j_call: TRBJ2-7; d_call: -; v_call: TRBV27; cdr3_length: 13; clone_size: -; cdr3_aa: CASSQGATYEQYF; cdr3_nt: TGTGCCAGCAGTCAAGGGGCTACCTACGAGCAGTACTTC
j_call: TRBJ1-2; d_call: -; v_call: TRBV7-3; cdr3_length: 14; clone_size: -; cdr3_aa: CASSLTGQGHGYTF; cdr3_nt: TGTGCCAGCAGCTTAACAGGGCAGGGTCATGGCTACACCTTC
j_call: TRBJ2-7; d_call: -; v_call: TRBV6-1; cdr3_length: 14; clone_size: -; cdr3_aa: CATGGAAGPYEQYF; cdr3_nt: TGTGCCACCGGCGGGGCGGCGGGACCCTACGAGCAGTACTTC
j_call: TRBJ1-1; d_call: TRBD1; v_call: TRBV5-6; cdr3_length: 14; clone_size: -; cdr3_aa: CASSLQGARTEAFF; cdr3_nt: TGTGCCAGCAGCTTGCAGGGGGCGCGGACTGAAGCTTTCTTT
j_call: TRBJ1-1; d_call: -; v_call: TRBV7-8; cdr3_length: 14; clone_size: few; cdr3_aa: CASSLFSDITEAFF; cdr3_nt: TGTGCCAGCAGCTTATTCTCGGATATCACTGAAGCTTTCTTT
j_call: TRBJ2-2; d_call: -; v_call: TRBV7-9; cdr3_length: 12; clone_size: -; cdr3_aa: CASPGDPGELFF; cdr3_nt: TGTGCCTCCCCGGGGGATCCCGGGGAGCTGTTTTTT
j_call: TRBJ1-1; d_call: -; v_call: TRBV5-6; cdr3_length: 15; clone_size: -; cdr3_aa: CASSLLGLFPTEAFF; cdr3_nt: TGTGCCAGCAGCTTGTTAGGGCTTTTCCCAACTGAAGCTTTCTTT
j_call: TRBJ2-7; d_call: TRBD2; v_call: TRBV5-1; cdr3_length: 14; clone_size: -; cdr3_aa: CASSPPSGTGEQYF; cdr3_nt: TGCGCCAGCAGCCCCCCCAGCGGGACTGGAGAGCAGTACTTC
j_call: TRBJ2-4; d_call: -; v_call: TRBV7-2; cdr3_length: 15; clone_size: -; cdr3_aa: CASSPTLAPKNIQYF; cdr3_nt: TGTGCCAGCAGCCCAACATTAGCTCCCAAAAACATTCAGTACTTC
j_call: TRBJ2-2; d_call: -; v_call: TRBV6-5; cdr3_length: 13; clone_size: -; cdr3_aa: CASSPRGPGELFF; cdr3_nt: TGTGCCAGCAGCCCCCGAGGGCCCGGGGAGCTGTTTTTT